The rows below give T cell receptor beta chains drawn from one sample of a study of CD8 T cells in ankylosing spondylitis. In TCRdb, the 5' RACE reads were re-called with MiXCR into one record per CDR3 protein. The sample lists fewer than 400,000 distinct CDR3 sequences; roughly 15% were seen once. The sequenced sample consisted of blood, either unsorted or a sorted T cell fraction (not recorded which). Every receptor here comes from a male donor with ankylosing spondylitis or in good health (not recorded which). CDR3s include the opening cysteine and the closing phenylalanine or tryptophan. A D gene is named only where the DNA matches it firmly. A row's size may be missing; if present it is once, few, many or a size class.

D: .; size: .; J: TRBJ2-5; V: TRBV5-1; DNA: TGCGCCAGCAGCCCCAGGGGCGGGGTCGTAGAGACCCAGTACTTC; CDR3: CASSPRGGVVETQYF
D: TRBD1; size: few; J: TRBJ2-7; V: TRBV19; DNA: TGTGCCAGTTCCCCAACAGGGGGCCGTAATGCCTACGAGCAGTACTTC; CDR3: CASSPTGGRNAYEQYF
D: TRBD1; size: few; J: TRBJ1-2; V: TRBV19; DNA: TGTGCCAGTAATCCCTTGGACAGGGTCAACTATGGCTACACCTTC; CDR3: CASNPLDRVNYGYTF
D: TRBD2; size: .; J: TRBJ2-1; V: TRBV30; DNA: TGTGCCTGGAGTGTACTGGGGAGGGGCGGTGAGCAGTTCTTC; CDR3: CAWSVLGRGGEQFF
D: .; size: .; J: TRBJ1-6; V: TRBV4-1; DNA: TGCGCCAGCAGCCAAAGGCAGTCATCAAATTCACCCCTCCACTTT; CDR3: CASSQRQSSNSPLHF
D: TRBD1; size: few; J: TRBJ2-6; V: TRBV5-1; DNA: TGCGCCAGCAGCCGGGACAGGGGAATAAACTCTGGGGCCAACGTCCTGACTTTC; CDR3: CASSRDRGINSGANVLTF
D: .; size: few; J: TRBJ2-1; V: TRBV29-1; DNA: TGCAGCGTTGGGAGTGGGGGGCCCCTTGGTGAGCAGTTCTTC; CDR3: CSVGSGGPLGEQFF
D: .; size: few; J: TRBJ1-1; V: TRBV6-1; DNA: TGTGCCAGCAGCCGCGGACTAGGGGACACTGAAGCTTTCTTT; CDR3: CASSRGLGDTEAFF
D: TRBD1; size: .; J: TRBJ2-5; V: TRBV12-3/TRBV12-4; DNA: TGTGCCAGCAGTTTAGCGGGACAGGAAGGGACCCAGTACTTC; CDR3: CASSLAGQEGTQYF
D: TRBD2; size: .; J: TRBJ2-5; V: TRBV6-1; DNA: TGTGCCAGCAGTGCGTTAGCGGGCTACCAAGAGACCCAGTACTTC; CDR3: CASSALAGYQETQYF
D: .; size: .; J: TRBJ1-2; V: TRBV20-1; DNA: TGCAGTGCTAGACTCCAGGGTAACTATGGCTACACCTTC; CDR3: CSARLQGNYGYTF
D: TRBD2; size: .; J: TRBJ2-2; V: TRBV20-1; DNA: TGCTGTGCTAGAGTCCGACTAGCGGGAGGAGGAAACACCGGGGAGCTGTTTTTT; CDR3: CCARVRLAGGGNTGELFF
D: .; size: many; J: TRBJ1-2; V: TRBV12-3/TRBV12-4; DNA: TGTGCCAGCAGTTTTACAGGGAACTATGGCTACACCTTC; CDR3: CASSFTGNYGYTF
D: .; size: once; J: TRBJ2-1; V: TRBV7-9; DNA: TGTGCCAGCAGCCTAGGGACCGTCGCCTACAATGAGCAGTTCTTC; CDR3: CASSLGTVAYNEQFF
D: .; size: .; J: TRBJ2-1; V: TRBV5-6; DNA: TGTGCCAGCAGCGCGACAGTCAGCGCGTACAATGAGCAGTTCTTC; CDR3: CASSATVSAYNEQFF
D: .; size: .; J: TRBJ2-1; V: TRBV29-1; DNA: TGCAGCGCCCGGGGGCGGACAAGCTCCTACAATGAGCAGTTCTTC; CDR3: CSARGRTSSYNEQFF
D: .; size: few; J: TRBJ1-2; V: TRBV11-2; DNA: TGTGCCAGCAGCTTGCAGGGGAGGATCTATGGCTACACCTTC; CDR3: CASSLQGRIYGYTF
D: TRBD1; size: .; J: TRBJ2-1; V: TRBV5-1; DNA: TGCGCCAGCAGCTTGAGCGACAGGGACCACAATGAGCAGTTCTTC; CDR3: CASSLSDRDHNEQFF
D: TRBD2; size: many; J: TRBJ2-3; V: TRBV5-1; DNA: TGCGCCAGCAGCGAAGGGACTAGCGGGGGGACAGATACGCAGTATTTT; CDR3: CASSEGTSGGTDTQYF
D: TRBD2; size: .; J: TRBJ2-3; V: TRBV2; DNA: TGTGCCAGCGGGCGGGGGATCACAGATACGCAGTATTTT; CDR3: CASGRGITDTQYF
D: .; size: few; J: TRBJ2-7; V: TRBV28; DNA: TGTGCCAGCAGTTTCCCGCCGTACGAGCAGTACTTC; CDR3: CASSFPPYEQYF
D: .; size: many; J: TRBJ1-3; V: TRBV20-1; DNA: TGCAGTGCTAGGGGGATACCCTCTGGAAACACCATATATTTT; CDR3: CSARGIPSGNTIYF
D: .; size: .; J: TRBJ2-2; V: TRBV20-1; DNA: TGCAGTGCTAGCAGAGCGGGGAACACCGGGGAGCTGTTTTTT; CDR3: CSASRAGNTGELFF
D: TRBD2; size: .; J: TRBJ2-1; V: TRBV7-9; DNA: TGTGCCAGCAGCTTAGCGCGGTGGCGGGAGGCCTACAATGAGCAGTTCTTC; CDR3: CASSLARWREAYNEQFF
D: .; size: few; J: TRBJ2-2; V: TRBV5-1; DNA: TGCGCCAGCAGCTTGGGTGACAACACCGGGGAGCTGTTTTTT; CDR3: CASSLGDNTGELFF
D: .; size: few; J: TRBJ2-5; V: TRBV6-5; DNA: TGTGCCAGCAGTTTAAGGGCAACAACAGGGAGGCAAGAGACCCAGTACTTC; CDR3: CASSLRATTGRQETQYF
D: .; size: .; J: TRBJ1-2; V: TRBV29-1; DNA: TGCAGCGTTCTGGGACCTAACTATGGCTACACCTTC; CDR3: CSVLGPNYGYTF
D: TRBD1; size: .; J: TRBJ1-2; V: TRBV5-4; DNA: TGTGCCAGCAGTTATCCCGGGACAGGGGGTTTAGGCTACACCTTC; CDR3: CASSYPGTGGLGYTF
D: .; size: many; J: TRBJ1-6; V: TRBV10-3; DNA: TGTGCCATCAGTGAAGGGAGTAATTCACCCCTCCACTTT; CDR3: CAISEGSNSPLHF
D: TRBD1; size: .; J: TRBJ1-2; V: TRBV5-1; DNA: TGCGCCAGCAGCTTCACCACAGGGGTCCCTATCTATGGCTACACCTTC; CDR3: CASSFTTGVPIYGYTF
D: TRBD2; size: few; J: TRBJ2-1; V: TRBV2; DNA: TGTGCCAGCAGCCCTGGACTAGCGAAAGCTGAGCAGTTCTTC; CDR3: CASSPGLAKAEQFF
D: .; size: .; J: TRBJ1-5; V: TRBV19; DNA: TGTGCCAGTAGTATCCACACAGGGAATCAGCCCCAGCATTTT; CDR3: CASSIHTGNQPQHF
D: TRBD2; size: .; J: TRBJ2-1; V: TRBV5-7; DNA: TGTGCCAGCAGTTCGGGACTAGCGGGTTCCAATAATGAGCAGTTCTTC; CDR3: CASSSGLAGSNNEQFF
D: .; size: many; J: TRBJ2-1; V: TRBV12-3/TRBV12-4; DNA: TGTGCCAGCAGTCTCCGGGGAGAGTGGTCCTACAATGAGCAGTTCTTC; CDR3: CASSLRGEWSYNEQFF
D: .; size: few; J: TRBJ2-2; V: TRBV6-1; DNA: TGTGCCAGCAAAAAACAGGCTAACACCGGGGAGCTGTTTTTT; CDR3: CASKKQANTGELFF
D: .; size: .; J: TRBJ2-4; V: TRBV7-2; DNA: TGTGCCAGCAGCATATACAGTAACATTCAGTACTTC; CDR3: CASSIYSNIQYF
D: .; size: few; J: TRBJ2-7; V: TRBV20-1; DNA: TGCAGTGCTAGGGGTATCTACGAGCAGTACTTC; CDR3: CSARGIYEQYF
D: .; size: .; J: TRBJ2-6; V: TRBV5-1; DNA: TGCGCCAGCAGCTTGGGACAGTTGAGCTCTGGGGCCAACGTCCTGACTTTC; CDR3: CASSLGQLSSGANVLTF
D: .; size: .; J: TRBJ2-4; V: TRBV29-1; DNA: TGCAGCGTTGAAGACAGAGTAGCCAAAAACATTCAGTACTTC; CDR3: CSVEDRVAKNIQYF
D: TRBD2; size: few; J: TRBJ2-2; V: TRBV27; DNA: TGTGCCAGCAGTTTATGGGGACTAGCGGGACTCAACACCGGGGAGCTGTTTTTT; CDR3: CASSLWGLAGLNTGELFF
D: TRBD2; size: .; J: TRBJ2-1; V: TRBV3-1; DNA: TGTGCCAGCAGCGACCAGGCGGGAGGACTCTACAATGAGCAGTTCTTC; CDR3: CASSDQAGGLYNEQFF
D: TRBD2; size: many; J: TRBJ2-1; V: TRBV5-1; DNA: TGCGCCAGCACCAGAGCGGGGAGCTCCTACAATGAGCAGTTCTTC; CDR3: CASTRAGSSYNEQFF
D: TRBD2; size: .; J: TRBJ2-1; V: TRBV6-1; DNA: TGTGCCAGCAAGTACACTAGCGGAAAAAATGAGCAGTTCTTC; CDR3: CASKYTSGKNEQFF
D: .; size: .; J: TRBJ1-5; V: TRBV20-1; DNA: TGCAGTGCTAGAGGGGGGTTAGTGGATCAGCCCCAGCATTTT; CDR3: CSARGGLVDQPQHF
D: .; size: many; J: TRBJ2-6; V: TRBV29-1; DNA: TGCAGCGTTGAAGATGGGGGAGGTGGGGCCAACGTCCTGACTTTC; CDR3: CSVEDGGGGANVLTF
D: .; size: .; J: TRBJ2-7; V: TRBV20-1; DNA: TGCAGTGCGGGGGGGGCCTCCTACGAGCAGTACTTC; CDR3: CSAGGASYEQYF
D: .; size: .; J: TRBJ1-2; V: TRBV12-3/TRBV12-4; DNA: TGTGCCAGCAGGTCCCCAGGGGACTATGGCTACACCTTC; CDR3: CASRSPGDYGYTF